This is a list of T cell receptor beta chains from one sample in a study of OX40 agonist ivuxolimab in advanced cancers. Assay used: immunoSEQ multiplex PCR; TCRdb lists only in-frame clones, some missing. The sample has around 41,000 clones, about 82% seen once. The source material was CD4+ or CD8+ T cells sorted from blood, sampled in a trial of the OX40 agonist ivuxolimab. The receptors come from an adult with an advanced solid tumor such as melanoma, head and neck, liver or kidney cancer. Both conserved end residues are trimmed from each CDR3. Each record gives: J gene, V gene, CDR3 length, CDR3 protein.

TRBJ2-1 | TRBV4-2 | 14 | ASSQEGTSGYNEQF
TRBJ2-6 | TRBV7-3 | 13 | ASSPDGSRANVLT
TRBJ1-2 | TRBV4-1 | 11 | ASSYSLGDGYT
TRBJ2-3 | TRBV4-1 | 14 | ASSQEPSVLSDTQY
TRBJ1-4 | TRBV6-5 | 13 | ASSHDRGQDEKLF
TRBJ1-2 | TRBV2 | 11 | ASRDDNKYGYT
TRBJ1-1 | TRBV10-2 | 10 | ATTSPTPQAF
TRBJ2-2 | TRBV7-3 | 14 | ASSRLAGGSGGELF
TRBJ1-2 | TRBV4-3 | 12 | ASSQGAGSYGYT
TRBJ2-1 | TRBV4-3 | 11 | ASSQAGKGEQF
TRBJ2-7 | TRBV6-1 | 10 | ASTTSSYEQY
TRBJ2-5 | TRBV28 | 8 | AVRGKTQY
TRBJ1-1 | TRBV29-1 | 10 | SVVGDVTEAF
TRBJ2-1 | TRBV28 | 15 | ASSFLGSGRAWNEQF
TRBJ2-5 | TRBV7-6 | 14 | ASRKPGGTGRETQY
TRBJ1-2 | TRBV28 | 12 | ASSLGRSNYGYT
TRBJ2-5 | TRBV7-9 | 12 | ASSLSGAEETQY
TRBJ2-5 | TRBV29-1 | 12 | SVEGRQGEETQY
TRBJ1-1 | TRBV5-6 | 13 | ASSLILTLNTEAF
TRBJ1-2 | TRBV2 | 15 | ASSEPRIGFQSYGYT
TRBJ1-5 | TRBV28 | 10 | ATHTPGEPQH
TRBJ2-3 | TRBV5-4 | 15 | ASTLGLAEHNTDTQY
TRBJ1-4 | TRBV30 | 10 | AWSVGAEKLF
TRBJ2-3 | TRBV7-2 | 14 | AIPLVPGLATHTQY
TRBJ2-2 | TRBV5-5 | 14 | ASSPLGVSGTGELF
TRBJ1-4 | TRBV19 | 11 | ASSTVGTEKLF
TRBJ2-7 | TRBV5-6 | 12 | ASSLDRGQYEQY
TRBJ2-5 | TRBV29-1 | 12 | SVLWGALGETQY
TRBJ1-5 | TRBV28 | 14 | ASSLELRPANQPQH